The rows below give T cell receptor beta chains drawn from one sample of a study of T cell repertoires in cytomegalovirus infection. TCRdb processed the reads anew with MiXCR; each CDR3 protein has one entry. Of approximately 140,000 distinct CDR3 sequences in the sample, roughly 9% were seen once. Sequencing was performed on PBMCs. All receptors come from a human donor in good health (CMV status not recorded). Some clones in this sample may be carry-over from other donors' samples. Each CDR3 is given with its conserved first and last residue. A D gene is named only where the DNA matches it firmly. Expanded clones are given a class, and other clones once, few, many or no size at all.

V,J,size,D,CDR3,DNA
TRBV5-1,TRBJ2-5,few,.,CASSPDAEGTQYF,TGCGCCAGCAGCCCCGACGCGGAGGGGACCCAGTACTTC
TRBV20-1,TRBJ1-6,.,.,CSARDREGTNSPLHF,TGCAGTGCTAGAGATCGGGAGGGAACAAATTCACCCCTCCACTTT
TRBV28,TRBJ2-7,many,.,CASSESLLEGMPYEQYF,TGTGCCAGCAGCGAGTCCCTCCTTGAGGGTATGCCCTACGAGCAGTACTTC
TRBV7-9,TRBJ2-6,many,TRBD2,CASSRGTSGGFSGANVLTF,TGTGCCAGCAGCCGAGGGACTAGCGGGGGGTTTTCTGGGGCCAACGTCCTGACTTTC
TRBV5-1,TRBJ2-2,many,.,CASSLIDANTGELFF,TGCGCCAGCAGCTTGATAGACGCGAACACCGGGGAGCTGTTTTTT
TRBV7-9,TRBJ2-1,many,TRBD2,CASSPQLAGGNNEQFF,TGTGCCAGCAGCCCACAACTAGCGGGAGGAAACAATGAGCAGTTCTTC
TRBV6-2/TRBV6-3,TRBJ2-5,many,.,CASSFPGRKETQYF,TGTGCCAGCAGTTTCCCGGGACGGAAAGAGACCCAGTACTTC
TRBV7-3,TRBJ2-2,many,.,CASSWGTTNTGELFF,TGTGCCAGCAGCTGGGGGACAACAAACACCGGGGAGCTGTTTTTT
TRBV28,TRBJ1-3,many,.,CASSFGGPGNTIYF,TGTGCCAGCAGTTTTGGGGGGCCTGGAAACACCATATATTTT
TRBV7-2,TRBJ1-3,many,.,CASSTTGNTIYF,TGTGCCAGCAGTACAACCGGAAACACCATATATTTT
TRBV14,TRBJ1-3,many,.,CASSQLRQWKDSGNTIYF,TGTGCCAGCAGCCAGTTGAGACAGTGGAAAGACTCTGGAAACACCATATATTTT
TRBV4-1,TRBJ1-2,.,.,CASSQDQGDGYTF,TGCGCCAGCAGCCAAGATCAAGGGGATGGCTACACCTTC
TRBV27,TRBJ2-5,many,.,CASSLARGETQYF,TGTGCCAGCAGTTTAGCCCGCGGGGAGACCCAGTACTTC
TRBV28,TRBJ2-7,few,.,CASTTRRGSSYEQYF,TGTGCCAGTACAACGCGGCGGGGCTCTTCCTACGAGCAGTACTTC
TRBV6-2/TRBV6-3,TRBJ1-2,.,.,CASSYSEVVGYGYTF,TGTGCCAGCAGTTACTCGGAGGTCGTCGGCTATGGCTACACCTTC
TRBV7-8,TRBJ2-5,many,TRBD1,CASSKTDRVEETQYF,TGTGCCAGCAGCAAAACCGACAGGGTAGAAGAGACCCAGTACTTC
TRBV6-5,TRBJ2-3,few,TRBD1,CASSSGRHRGVGTDTQYF,TGTGCCAGCAGTTCGGGCCGGCACAGGGGGGTCGGCACAGATACGCAGTATTTT
TRBV3-1,TRBJ2-3,.,TRBD1,CASSLGTAVITDTQYF,TGTGCCAGCAGCCTAGGGACAGCAGTCATCACAGATACGCAGTATTTT
TRBV10-3,TRBJ1-2,.,TRBD1,CAISETGTVYGYTF,TGTGCCATCAGTGAAACTGGGACAGTCTATGGCTACACCTTC
TRBV3-1,TRBJ1-5,few,.,CASSRGSDQPQHF,TGTGCCAGCAGCAGGGGCTCGGATCAGCCCCAGCATTTT
TRBV6-6,TRBJ2-2,many,TRBD1,CASTQARGHTGELFF,TGTGCCAGCACCCAAGCCAGGGGGCATACCGGGGAGCTGTTTTTT
TRBV19,TRBJ1-5,many,.,CASTPKDQPQHF,TGTGCCAGTACCCCCAAGGATCAGCCCCAGCATTTT
TRBV2,TRBJ2-7,many,.,CASSDVGRGSYEQYF,TGTGCCAGCAGTGATGTGGGCAGGGGCTCCTACGAGCAGTACTTC
TRBV9,TRBJ2-7,many,.,CASSVSGWSSYEQYF,TGTGCCAGCAGCGTGAGCGGGTGGAGCTCCTACGAGCAGTACTTC
TRBV6-5,TRBJ1-1,.,.,CASSYGRGARTDTEAFF,TGTGCCAGCAGTTACGGCCGGGGGGCGCGAACGGACACTGAAGCTTTCTTT
TRBV5-6,TRBJ1-5,few,.,CASSQNLDSQPQHF,TGTGCCAGCAGCCAAAATTTGGACAGCCAGCCCCAGCATTTT
TRBV20-1,TRBJ1-5,.,TRBD1,CSAREGQGRQPQHF,TGCAGTGCTAGAGAGGGACAGGGGAGGCAGCCCCAGCATTTT
TRBV5-1,TRBJ2-2,few,.,CASSYTGPNTGELFF,TGCGCCAGCAGTTATACGGGCCCCAACACCGGGGAGCTGTTTTTT
TRBV20-1,TRBJ2-5,.,.,CSGGAVEKTQYF,TGCAGTGGGGGGGCGGTCGAGAAGACCCAGTACTTC
TRBV7-9,TRBJ2-3,few,TRBD2,CASSLPVGRAGVLTDTQYF,TGTGCCAGCAGCCTTCCTGTGGGGCGAGCGGGGGTCCTCACAGATACGCAGTATTTT
TRBV28,TRBJ2-3,.,.,CASETSTDTQFF,TGTGCCTCCGAAACTAGCACAGATACGCAGTTTTTT
TRBV28,TRBJ2-6,many,.,CASSKTTGANVLTF,TGTGCCAGCAGTAAAACGACTGGGGCCAACGTCCTGACTTTC
TRBV15,TRBJ1-1,many,.,CATSLEGGTEAFF,TGTGCCACCAGCTTGGAGGGGGGAACTGAAGCTTTCTTT
TRBV5-1,TRBJ1-2,few,.,CASSLGTEHGYTF,TGCGCCAGCAGCTTGGGGACGGAACATGGCTACACCTTC
TRBV7-8,TRBJ1-3,many,.,CASSLDRARSGNTIYF,TGTGCCAGCAGCTTAGACAGGGCCCGCTCTGGAAACACCATATATTTT
TRBV6-5,TRBJ1-2,many,.,CASGGSPYGYTF,TGTGCCAGCGGCGGCAGTCCCTATGGCTACACCTTC
TRBV7-2,TRBJ2-1,many,.,CASSLGRVNEQFF,TGTGCCAGCAGCTTAGGGCGGGTCAATGAGCAGTTCTTC
TRBV20-1,TRBJ1-5,few,.,CSASSPAREDQPQHF,TGCAGTGCCAGTTCCCCCGCCAGGGAGGACCAGCCCCAGCATTTT
TRBV12-3/TRBV12-4,TRBJ1-5,many,TRBD1,CASSLRAGTTGRRPQHF,TGTGCCAGCAGTTTACGCGCGGGAACGACAGGGAGAAGGCCCCAGCATTTT
TRBV20-1,TRBJ2-7,few,.,CSARDLGNEQYF,TGCAGTGCTAGAGATCTTGGAAACGAGCAGTACTTC
TRBV28,TRBJ2-1,many,TRBD2,CASRVAGRVYNEQFF,TGTGCCAGCAGAGTCGCGGGGAGGGTTTACAATGAGCAGTTCTTC
TRBV3-1,TRBJ2-5,many,.,CASSYRGTEETQYF,TGTGCCAGCAGCTACCGGGGGACAGAAGAGACCCAGTACTTC
TRBV19,TRBJ1-2,once,.,CASSRILGEGGYTF,TGTGCCAGTAGCAGGATCTTGGGGGAAGGAGGCTACACCTTC
TRBV5-6,TRBJ1-1,.,.,CASSLTLGGTEAFF,TGTGCCAGCAGCTTGACTTTGGGGGGAACTGAAGCTTTCTTT
TRBV20-1,TRBJ1-5,.,TRBD1,CSAPGTGSNQPQHF,TGCAGTGCTCCCGGGACAGGGAGCAATCAGCCCCAGCATTTT
TRBV7-9,TRBJ1-1,many,TRBD1,CASRLQQGTEAFF,TGTGCCAGCAGACTACAACAGGGGACTGAAGCTTTCTTT